This T cell receptor (beta chain) was found in a study of Graves' ophthalmopathy and Graves' hyperthyroidism. Scientists amplified the TCR beta CDR3 regions from RNA transcripts. Scientists carried out first-round RT-PCR using HTBI primers and then a second-round multiplex PCR. TCRdb analysed the multiplex PCR reads with MiXCR anew, one entry per CDR3 protein. The sample holds around 170,000 distinct CDR3 sequences, more than 30% seen once. V shed 5 bases, J shed 5 bases, and the junction held 12 bases outside the gene matches. The CDR3 is 17 amino acids. Germline loops: CDR1 SGHAT, CDR2 FQDESV (reference sequence).

The source of this sequence is a woman between 40 and 50 years old with Graves' ophthalmopathy. The sequenced sample consisted of peripheral blood. The V call is TRBV11-1, the J call TRBJ2-2; 9 nucleotides line up with TRBD1. The CDR3, as DNA: TGTGCCAGCAGCCCCCCTGGGGACAGGGCCCGTACCGGGGAGCTGTTTTTT. Translating gives CASSPPGDRARTGELFF.